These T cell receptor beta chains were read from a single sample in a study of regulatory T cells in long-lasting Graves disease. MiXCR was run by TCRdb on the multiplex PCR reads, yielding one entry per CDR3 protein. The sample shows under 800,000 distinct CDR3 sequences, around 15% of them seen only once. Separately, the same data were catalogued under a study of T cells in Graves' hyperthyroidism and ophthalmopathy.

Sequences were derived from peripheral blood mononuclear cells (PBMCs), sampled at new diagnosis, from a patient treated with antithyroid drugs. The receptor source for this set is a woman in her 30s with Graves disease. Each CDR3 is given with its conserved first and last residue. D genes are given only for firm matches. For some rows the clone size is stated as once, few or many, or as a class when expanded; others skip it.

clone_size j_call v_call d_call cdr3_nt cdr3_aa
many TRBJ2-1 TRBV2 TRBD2 TGTGCCAGCCAGGGACTAGCGGATTACAATGAGCAGTTCTTC CASQGLADYNEQFF
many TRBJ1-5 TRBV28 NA TGTGCCAGCAGTCGGACCCAGGGGTATCAGCCCCAGCATTTT CASSRTQGYQPQHF
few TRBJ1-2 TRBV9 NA TGTGCCAGCAGCGTGATGGAACAGGGTAACTATGGCTACACCTTC CASSVMEQGNYGYTF
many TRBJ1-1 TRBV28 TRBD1 TGTGCCACACACCGGGGACAGGGGAGGACTGAAGCTTTCTTT CATHRGQGRTEAFF
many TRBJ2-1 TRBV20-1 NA TGCAGTGCTCCCCGGCCACCTTTAGACAATGAGCAGTTCTTC CSAPRPPLDNEQFF
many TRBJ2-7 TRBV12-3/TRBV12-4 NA TGTGCCAGCAGTTTAGGCGACCTTTACGAGCAGTACTTC CASSLGDLYEQYF
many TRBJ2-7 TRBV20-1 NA TGCAGTGCTAGAGATTGGCAGGGGTCCTCCTACGAGCAGTACTTC CSARDWQGSSYEQYF
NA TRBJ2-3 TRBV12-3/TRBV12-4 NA TGTGCCAGCAACCAAGGTGGGGCAACTAGCACAGATACGCAGTATTTT CASNQGGATSTDTQYF
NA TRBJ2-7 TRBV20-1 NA TGCAGTGCTAGACCTAGGCCCTACGAGCAGTACTTC CSARPRPYEQYF
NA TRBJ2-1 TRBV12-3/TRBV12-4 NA TGTGCCAGCAGTGGGCCGGGCTCCTACAGTGAGCAGTTCTTC CASSGPGSYSEQFF
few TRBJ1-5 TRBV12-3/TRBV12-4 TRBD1 TGTGCCAGCAGAAAGGGACAGGGGGTGACCATAGCTCAGCCCCAGCATTTT CASRKGQGVTIAQPQHF
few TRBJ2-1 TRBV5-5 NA TGTGCCAGCAGCTTTAGCGTAACATCCTACAATGAGCAGTTCTTC CASSFSVTSYNEQFF
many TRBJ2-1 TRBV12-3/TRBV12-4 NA TGTGCCAGCAGTCACGGGAGCTACAATGAGCAGTTCTTC CASSHGSYNEQFF
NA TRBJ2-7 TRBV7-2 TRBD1 TGTGCCAGCGCTGGGGACAGGGGTTACGAGCAGTACTTC CASAGDRGYEQYF
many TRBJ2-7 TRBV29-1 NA TGCAGCGCTGTGAATGCCTACGAGCAGTACTTC CSAVNAYEQYF
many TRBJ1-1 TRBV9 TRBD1 TGTGCCAGCAGCGTAGGTTCCCCCCGACAGGGGGCTGAAGCTTTCTTT CASSVGSPRQGAEAFF
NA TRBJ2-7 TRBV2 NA TGTGCCAGCATCCGGGTGGGGGGAGCCTACGAGCAGTACTTC CASIRVGGAYEQYF
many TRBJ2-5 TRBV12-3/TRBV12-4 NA TGTGCCAGCAGTACACTCCTGCCGGGGCAAGAGACCCAGTACTTC CASSTLLPGQETQYF
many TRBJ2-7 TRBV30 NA TGTGCCTGGAGTGTACCGGGCAGGATTAGTTCCTTC CAWSVPGRISSF
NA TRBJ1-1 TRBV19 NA TGTGCTAGTAGTATCCAGGGCAGCTCGGGAACTGAAGCTTTCTTT CASSIQGSSGTEAFF
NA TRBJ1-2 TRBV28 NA TGTGCCAGCAGTTTGCCGGAACGGCAGGGAGGGTATGGCTACACCTTC CASSLPERQGGYGYTF
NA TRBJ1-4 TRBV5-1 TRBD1 TGCGCCAGCAGCTTGGAGGGACAGGGCAATAATGAAAAACTGTTTTTT CASSLEGQGNNEKLFF
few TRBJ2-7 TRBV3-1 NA TGTGCCAGCAAAGAGGGTCTTACACTGGGCGAGCAGTACTTC CASKEGLTLGEQYF
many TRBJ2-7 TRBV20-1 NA TGCAGTGCTGGAGAGGGCGTCGAGCAGTACTTC CSAGEGVEQYF
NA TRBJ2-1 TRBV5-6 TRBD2 TGTGCCAGCAGCTGGGAGAAGACTAGCGGGTTCTACAATGAGCAGTTCTTC CASSWEKTSGFYNEQFF
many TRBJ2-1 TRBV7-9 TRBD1 TGTGCCAGCAGCTTTCAGGGGACAGGCAATGAGCAGTTCTTC CASSFQGTGNEQFF
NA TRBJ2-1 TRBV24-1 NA TGTGCCACCAGTGATTTCCGAGCGGAGGGCTACAATGAGCAGTTCTTC CATSDFRAEGYNEQFF
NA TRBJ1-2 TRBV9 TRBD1 TGTGCCAGCAGCGCGGATACAGGGGACCTCTATGGCTACACCTTC CASSADTGDLYGYTF
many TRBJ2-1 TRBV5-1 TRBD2 TGCGCCAGTACGGCCGGTTTCTCACCTCGTAGGACTAGCGGGACCAATGAGCAGTTCTTC CASTAGFSPRRTSGTNEQFF
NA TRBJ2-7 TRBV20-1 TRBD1 TGCAGTGCTTATGACAGGGGGCGAACCTACGAGCAGTACTTC CSAYDRGRTYEQYF
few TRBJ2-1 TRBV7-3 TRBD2 TGTGCCAGCAGCTTAAACGGACTAGCGGGGGAGCCAAATGAGCAGTTCTTC CASSLNGLAGEPNEQFF
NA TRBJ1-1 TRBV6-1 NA TGTGCCAGCAGTGAAGCCCCGCGGACTGAAGCTTTCTTT CASSEAPRTEAFF
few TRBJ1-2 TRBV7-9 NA TGTGCCAGCAGCTTAGAACAAGCCGGGCTTGGCTACACCTTC CASSLEQAGLGYTF
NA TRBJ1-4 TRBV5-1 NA TGCGCCAGCAGCTTGGAGGAACCTAATGAAAAACTGTTTTTT CASSLEEPNEKLFF
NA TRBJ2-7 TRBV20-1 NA TGCAGTGCTAGTTTCAGAGACAGCTCCTACGAGCAGTACTTC CSASFRDSSYEQYF
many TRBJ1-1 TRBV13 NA TGTGCCAGCAGCTCGGAGAGGTACACTGAAGCTTTCTTT CASSSERYTEAFF
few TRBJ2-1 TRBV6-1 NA TGTGCCAGCACCCCGACTTCCTACAATGAGCAGTTCTTC CASTPTSYNEQFF
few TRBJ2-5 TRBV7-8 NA TGTGCCAGCAGCCCCTTCACTGGTCGGGAGACCCAGTACTTC CASSPFTGRETQYF
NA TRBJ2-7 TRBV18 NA TGTGCCAGCTCACCAAGCCCCGGGACGGAGTACGAGCAGTACTTC CASSPSPGTEYEQYF
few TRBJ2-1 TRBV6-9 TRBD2 TGTGCCAGCAGTTACTCCATCTGGCTAGCGGTAAACAATGAGCAGTTCTTC CASSYSIWLAVNNEQFF
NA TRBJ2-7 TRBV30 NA TGTGCCTGGAGTGAGATAGGGGACGAGCAGTACTTC CAWSEIGDEQYF
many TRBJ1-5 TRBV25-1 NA TGTGCCAGCAGTGAATATTGGGAGGACAATCAGCCCCAGCATTTT CASSEYWEDNQPQHF
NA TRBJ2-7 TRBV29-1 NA TGCAGCGTAATTTTGGTGGGGTACGAGCAGTACTTC CSVILVGYEQYF
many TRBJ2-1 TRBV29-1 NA TGCAGCGTTGAAAGTGGGGAAGGGCGCGGGGCACGGGCCTACAATGAGCAGTTCTTC CSVESGEGRGARAYNEQFF
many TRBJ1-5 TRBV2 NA TGTGCCAGCAGTGAAAATTACCCGCCGGGACACAGAAATACCCACAATCAGCCCCAGCATTTT CASSENYPPGHRNTHNQPQHF
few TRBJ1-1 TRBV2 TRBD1 TGTGCCAGTAAAGGACAGGGGGCGTCCAACACTGAAGCTTTCTTT CASKGQGASNTEAFF
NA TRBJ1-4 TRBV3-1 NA TGTGCCAGCAGCCAAGAAGAAGGTCCCTTCAATGAAAAACTGTTTTTT CASSQEEGPFNEKLFF
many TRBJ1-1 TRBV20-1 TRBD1 TGCAGTGCTCTCAGGGGGCAGGTCAACACTGAAGCTTTCTTT CSALRGQVNTEAFF
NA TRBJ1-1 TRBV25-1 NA TGTGCCAGCAGTGGTAGACACCCGGGGACTGAAGCTTTCTTT CASSGRHPGTEAFF
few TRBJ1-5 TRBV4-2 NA TGTGCCAGCAGCCAAGATAGTGGTCAGCCCCAGCATTTT CASSQDSGQPQHF